This T cell receptor (beta chain) was profiled in a study of cytomegalovirus exposure and HLA in healthy donors. Primers included in the PCR were 60 Vbeta and 13 Jbeta primers. Assay: immunoSEQ multiplex PCR; the TCRdb copy retains only in-frame clones and omits some. The table lists 90,000 or so clones, 65% to 90% of them singletons, with 3% to 4% in the top ten. Trimming cost V 6 bases and J 1 base, with 6 bases left between them. The germline CDR1 and CDR2 sequences are WSHSY and SAAADI. The CDR3 runs to 12 residues. The sequenced sample consisted of PBMCs. The source of this sequence is a man younger than 40 in good health and CMV-seropositive. The chain employs TRBV10-2 and TRBJ1-2; unclear D gene. The CDR3 region has the DNA TGCGCCAGCAGCGGAGGTAACTATGGCTACACCTTC. It translates to CASSGGNYGYTF.